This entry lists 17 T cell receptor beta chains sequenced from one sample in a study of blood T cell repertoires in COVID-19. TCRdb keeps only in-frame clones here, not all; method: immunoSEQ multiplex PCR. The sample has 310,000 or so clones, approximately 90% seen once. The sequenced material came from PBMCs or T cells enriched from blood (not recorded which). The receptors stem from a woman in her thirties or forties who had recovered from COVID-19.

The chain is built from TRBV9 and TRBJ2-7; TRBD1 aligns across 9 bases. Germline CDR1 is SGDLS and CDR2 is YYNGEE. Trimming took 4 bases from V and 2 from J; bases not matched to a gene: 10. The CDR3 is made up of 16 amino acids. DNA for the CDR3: TGTGCCAGCAGCCCAGAGGGTAGACAGGGGGCCTACGAGCAGTACTTC. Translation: CASSPEGRQGAYEQYF. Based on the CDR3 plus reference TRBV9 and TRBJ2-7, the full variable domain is DSGVTQTPKHLITATGQRVTLRCSPRSGDLSVYWYQQSLDQGLQFLIQYYNGEERAKGNILERFSAQQFPDLHSELNLSSLELGDSALYFCASSPEGRQGAYEQYFGPGTRLTVT.

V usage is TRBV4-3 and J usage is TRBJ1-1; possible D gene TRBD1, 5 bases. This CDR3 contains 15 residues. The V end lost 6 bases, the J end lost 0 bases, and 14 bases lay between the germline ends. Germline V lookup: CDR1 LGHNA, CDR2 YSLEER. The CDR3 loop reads CASSLGRGLNTEAFF. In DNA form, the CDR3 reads TGCGCCAGCAGTCTTGGGCGGGGGTTGAACACTGAAGCTTTCTTT.

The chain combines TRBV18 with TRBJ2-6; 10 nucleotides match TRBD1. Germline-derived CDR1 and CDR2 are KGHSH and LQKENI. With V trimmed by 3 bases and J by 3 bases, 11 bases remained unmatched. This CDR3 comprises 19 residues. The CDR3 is CASSPYLTTGGFGANVLTF. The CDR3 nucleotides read TGTGCCAGCTCACCCTATTTAACGACAGGGGGCTTTGGGGCCAACGTCCTGACTTTC. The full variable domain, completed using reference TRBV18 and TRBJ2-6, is NAGVMQNPRHLVRRRGQEARLRCSPMKGHSHVYWYRQLPEEGLKFMVYLQKENIIDESGMPKERFSAEFPKEGPSILRIQQVVRGDSAAYFCASSPYLTTGGFGANVLTFGAGSRLTVL.

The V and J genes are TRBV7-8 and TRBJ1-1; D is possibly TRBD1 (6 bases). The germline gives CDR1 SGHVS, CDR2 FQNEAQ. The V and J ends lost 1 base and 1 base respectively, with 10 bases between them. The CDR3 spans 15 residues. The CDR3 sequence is CASSLGARGNTEAFF. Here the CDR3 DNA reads TGTGCCAGCAGCTTAGGGGCCAGGGGGAACACTGAAGCTTTCTTT.

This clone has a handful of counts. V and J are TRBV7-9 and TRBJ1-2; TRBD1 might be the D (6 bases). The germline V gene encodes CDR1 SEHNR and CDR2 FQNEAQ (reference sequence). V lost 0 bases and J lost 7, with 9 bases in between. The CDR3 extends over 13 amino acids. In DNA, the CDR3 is TGTGCCAGCAGCTTAGCAACAGGGATTGGCTACACCTTC. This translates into CASSLATGIGYTF.

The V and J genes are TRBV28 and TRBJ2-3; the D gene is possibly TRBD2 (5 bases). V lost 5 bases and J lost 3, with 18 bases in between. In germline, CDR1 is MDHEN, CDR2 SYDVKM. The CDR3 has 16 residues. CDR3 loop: CASSTVGEAVTDTQYF. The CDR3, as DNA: TGTGCCAGCAGTACGGTCGGGGAAGCGGTTACAGATACGCAGTATTTT.

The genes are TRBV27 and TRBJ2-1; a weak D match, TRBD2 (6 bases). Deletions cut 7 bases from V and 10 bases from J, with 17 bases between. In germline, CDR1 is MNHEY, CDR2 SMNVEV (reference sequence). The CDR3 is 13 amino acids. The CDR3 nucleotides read TGTGCCAGCACTCTATTGGGGGGATTCGAGCAGTTCTTC. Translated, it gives CASTLLGGFEQFF.

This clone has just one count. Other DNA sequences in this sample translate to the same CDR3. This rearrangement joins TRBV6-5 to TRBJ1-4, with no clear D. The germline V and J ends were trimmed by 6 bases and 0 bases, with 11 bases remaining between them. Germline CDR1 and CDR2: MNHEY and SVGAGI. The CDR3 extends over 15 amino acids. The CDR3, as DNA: TGTGCCAGCAGCCGAACAGATGCAACTAATGAAAAACTGTTTTTT. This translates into CASSRTDATNEKLFF.

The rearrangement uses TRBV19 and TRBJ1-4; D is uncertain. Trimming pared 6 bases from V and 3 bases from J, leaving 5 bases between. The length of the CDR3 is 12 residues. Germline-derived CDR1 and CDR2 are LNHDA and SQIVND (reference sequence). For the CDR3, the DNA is TGTGCCAGTAGCCCAGCTAATGAAAAACTGTTTTTT. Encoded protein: CASSPANEKLFF.

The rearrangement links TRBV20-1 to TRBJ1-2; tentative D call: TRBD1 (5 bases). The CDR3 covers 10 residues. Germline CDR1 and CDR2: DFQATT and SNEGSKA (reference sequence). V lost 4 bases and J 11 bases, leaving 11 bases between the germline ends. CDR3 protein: CSAKGQGYTF. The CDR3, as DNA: TGCAGTGCTAAGGGGCAAGGTTACACCTTC.

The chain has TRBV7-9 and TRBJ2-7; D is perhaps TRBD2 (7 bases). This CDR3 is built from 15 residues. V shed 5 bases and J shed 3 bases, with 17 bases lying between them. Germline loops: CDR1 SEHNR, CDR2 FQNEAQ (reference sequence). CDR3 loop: CASSRGASMNYEQYF. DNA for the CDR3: TGTGCCAGCAGCCGGGGGGCCTCGATGAACTACGAGCAGTACTTC.

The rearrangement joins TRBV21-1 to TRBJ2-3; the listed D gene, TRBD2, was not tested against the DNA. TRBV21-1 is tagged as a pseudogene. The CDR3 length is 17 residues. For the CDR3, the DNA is TGTGCCAGCAGCAAAGTCCCTGTCCTAACTAGCACAGATACGCAGTATTTT. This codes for CASSKVPVLTSTDTQYF.

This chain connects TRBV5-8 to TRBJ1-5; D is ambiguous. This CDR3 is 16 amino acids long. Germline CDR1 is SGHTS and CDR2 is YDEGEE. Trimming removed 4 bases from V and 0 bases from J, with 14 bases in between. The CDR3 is CASSADTWSSNQPQHF. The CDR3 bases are TGTGCCAGCAGCGCGGATACATGGAGTAGCAATCAGCCCCAGCATTTT.

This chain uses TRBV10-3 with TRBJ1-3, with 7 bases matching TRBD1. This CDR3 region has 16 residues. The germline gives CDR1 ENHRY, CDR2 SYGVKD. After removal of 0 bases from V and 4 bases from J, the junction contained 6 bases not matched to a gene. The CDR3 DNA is TGTGCCATCAGTGAGTCTGAGGGGGCAGGAGGAAACACCATATATTTT. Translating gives CAISESEGAGGNTIYF.

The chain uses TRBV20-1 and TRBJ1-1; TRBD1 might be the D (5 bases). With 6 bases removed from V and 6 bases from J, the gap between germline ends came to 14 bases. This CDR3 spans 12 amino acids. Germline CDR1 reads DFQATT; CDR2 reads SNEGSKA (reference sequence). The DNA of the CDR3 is TGCAGTGCCAGTGGGGGGGGAGCTGAAGCTTTCTTT. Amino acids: CSASGGGAEAFF.

The CDR3 bases are TGTGCCAGTAGACTAGCGGGACATCTTACCTACGAGCAGTACTTC. It specifies CASRLAGHLTYEQYF. V gene TRBV19 combines with J gene TRBJ2-7; 10 bases fit TRBD2. Germline lookup yields CDR1 LNHDA and CDR2 SQIVND (reference sequence). Trimming at V came to 6 bases and at J to 2 bases, leaving 7 bases not matched to a gene. The CDR3 covers 15 residues.

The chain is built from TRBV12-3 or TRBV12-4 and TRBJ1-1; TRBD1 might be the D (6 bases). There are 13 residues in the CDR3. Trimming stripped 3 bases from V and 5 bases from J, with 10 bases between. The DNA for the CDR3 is TGTGCCAGCAGTTTTACAGGGAATACTGAAGCTTTCTTT. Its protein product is CASSFTGNTEAFF.